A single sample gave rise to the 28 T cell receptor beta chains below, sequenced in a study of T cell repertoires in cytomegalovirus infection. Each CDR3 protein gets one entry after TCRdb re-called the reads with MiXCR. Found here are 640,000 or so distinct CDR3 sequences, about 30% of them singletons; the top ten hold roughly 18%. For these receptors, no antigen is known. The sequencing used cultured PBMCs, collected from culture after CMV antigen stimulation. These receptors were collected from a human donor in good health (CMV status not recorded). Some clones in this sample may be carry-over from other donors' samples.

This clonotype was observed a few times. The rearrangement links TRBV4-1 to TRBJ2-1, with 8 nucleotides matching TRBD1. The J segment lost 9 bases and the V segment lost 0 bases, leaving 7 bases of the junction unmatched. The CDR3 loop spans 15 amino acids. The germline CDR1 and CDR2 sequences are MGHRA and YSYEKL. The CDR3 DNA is TGCGCCAGCAGCCAAGAATGGACAGGGAAGGGTGAGCAGTTCTTC. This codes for CASSQEWTGKGEQFF.

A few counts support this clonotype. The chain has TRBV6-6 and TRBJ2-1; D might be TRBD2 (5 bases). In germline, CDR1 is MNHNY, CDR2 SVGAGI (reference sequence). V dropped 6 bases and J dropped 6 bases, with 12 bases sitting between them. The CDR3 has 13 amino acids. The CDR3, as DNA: TGTGCCAGCAGCTCCCCGGGGTCCAATGAGCAGTTCTTC. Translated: CASSSPGSNEQFF.

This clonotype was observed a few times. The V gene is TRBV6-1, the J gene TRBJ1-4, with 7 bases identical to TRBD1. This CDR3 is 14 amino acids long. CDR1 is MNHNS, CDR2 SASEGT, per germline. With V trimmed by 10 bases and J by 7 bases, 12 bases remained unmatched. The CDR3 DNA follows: TGTGCCACCAACCCGACAGGGCTTCGTGAAAAACTGTTTTTT. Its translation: CATNPTGLREKLFF.

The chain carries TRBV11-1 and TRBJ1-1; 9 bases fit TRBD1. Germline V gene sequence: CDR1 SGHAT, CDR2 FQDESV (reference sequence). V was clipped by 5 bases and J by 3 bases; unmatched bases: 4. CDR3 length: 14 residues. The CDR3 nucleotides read TGTGCCAGCAGCCGGGACAGGGAGTACACTGAAGCTTTCTTT. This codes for CASSRDREYTEAFF.

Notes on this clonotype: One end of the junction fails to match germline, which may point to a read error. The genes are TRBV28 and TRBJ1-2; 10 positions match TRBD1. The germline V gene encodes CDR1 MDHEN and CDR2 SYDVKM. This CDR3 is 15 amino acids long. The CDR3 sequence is CVSSPPDRGRVGYTF. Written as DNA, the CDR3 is TGTGTCAGCAGCCCTCCGGACAGGGGGAGAGTGGGCTACACCTTC.

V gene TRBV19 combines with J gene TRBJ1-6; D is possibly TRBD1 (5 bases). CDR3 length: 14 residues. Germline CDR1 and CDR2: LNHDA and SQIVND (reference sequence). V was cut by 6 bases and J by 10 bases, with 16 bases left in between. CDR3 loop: CASRLRGGLSPLHF. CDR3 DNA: TGTGCCAGTAGGCTGAGGGGCGGGCTATCACCCCTCCACTTT. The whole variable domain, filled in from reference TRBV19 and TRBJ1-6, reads DGGITQSPKYLFRKEGQNVTLSCEQNLNHDAMYWYRQDPGQGLRLIYYSQIVNDFQKGDIAEGYSVSREKKESFPLTVTSAQKNPTAFYLCASRLRGGLSPLHFGNGTRLTVT.

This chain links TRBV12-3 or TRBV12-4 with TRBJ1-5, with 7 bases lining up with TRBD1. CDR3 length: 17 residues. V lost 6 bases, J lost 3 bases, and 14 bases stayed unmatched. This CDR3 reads CASSRRGGGQVNQPQHF. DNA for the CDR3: TGTGCCAGCAGCCGCAGGGGGGGGGGCCAGGTCAATCAGCCCCAGCATTTT.

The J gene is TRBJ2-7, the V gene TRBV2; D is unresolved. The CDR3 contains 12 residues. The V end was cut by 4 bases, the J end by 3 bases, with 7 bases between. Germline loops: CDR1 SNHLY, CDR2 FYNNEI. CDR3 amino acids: CASSGQHYEQYF. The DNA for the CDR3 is TGTGCCAGCAGTGGGCAGCACTACGAGCAGTACTTC.

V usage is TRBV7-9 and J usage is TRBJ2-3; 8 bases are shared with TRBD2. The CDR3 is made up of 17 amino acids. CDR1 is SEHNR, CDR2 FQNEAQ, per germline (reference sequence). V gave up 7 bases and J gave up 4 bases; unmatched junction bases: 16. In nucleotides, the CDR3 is TGTGCCAGCACCCCGTTCCCCGGGAGGGAGGGAGCAGATACGCAGTATTTT. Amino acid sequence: CASTPFPGREGADTQYF.

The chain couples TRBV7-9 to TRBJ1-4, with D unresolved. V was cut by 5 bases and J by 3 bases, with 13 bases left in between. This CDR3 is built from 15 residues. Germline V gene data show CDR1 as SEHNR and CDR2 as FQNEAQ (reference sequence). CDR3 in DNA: TGTGCCAGCAGCCCCGTTGAGGGAGCTAATGAAAAACTGTTTTTT. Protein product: CASSPVEGANEKLFF.

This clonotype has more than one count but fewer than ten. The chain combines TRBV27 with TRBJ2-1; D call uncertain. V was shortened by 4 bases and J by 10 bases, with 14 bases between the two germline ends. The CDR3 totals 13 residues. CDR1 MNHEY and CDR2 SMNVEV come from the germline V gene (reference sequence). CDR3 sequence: CASSSERTGEQFF. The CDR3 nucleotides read TGTGCCAGCAGTTCCGAGAGGACCGGCGAGCAGTTCTTC.

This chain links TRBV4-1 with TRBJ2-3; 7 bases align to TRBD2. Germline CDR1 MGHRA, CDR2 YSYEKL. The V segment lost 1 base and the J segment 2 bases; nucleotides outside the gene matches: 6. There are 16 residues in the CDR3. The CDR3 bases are TGCGCCAGCAGCCAAGTCGGCGGGAGCCCCACAGATACGCAGTATTTT. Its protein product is CASSQVGGSPTDTQYF.

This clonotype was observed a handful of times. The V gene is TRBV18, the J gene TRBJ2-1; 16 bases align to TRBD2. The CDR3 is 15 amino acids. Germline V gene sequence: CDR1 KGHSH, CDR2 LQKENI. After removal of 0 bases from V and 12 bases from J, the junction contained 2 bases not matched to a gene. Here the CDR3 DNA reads TGTGCCAGCTCACCACCGGGACTAGCGGGGGGGCGGCAGTTCTTC. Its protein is CASSPPGLAGGRQFF.

As DNA, the CDR3 is TGTGCCAGTAGTATTCCAGGGGCGAATTACAATGAGCAGTTCTTC. Translated: CASSIPGANYNEQFF. This chain connects TRBV19 to TRBJ2-1, with D perhaps matching TRBD1 (6 bases). Trimming pared 3 bases from V and 4 bases from J, leaving 13 bases between. CDR3 length equals 15 residues. Germline loops: CDR1 LNHDA, CDR2 SQIVND (reference sequence).

The CDR3 here is CASTPWGGNTDTQYF. The CDR3 nucleotides read TGTGCCAGCACCCCCTGGGGCGGCAACACAGATACGCAGTATTTT. The chain employs TRBV7-2 and TRBJ2-3, with D possibly being TRBD1 (5 bases). Germline V gene data show CDR1 as SGHTA and CDR2 as FQGNSA. This CDR3 has 15 amino acids. V lost 7 bases, J lost 2 bases, and 16 bases lay in between.

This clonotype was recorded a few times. The CDR3: CAISDYGGQNNEQFF. CDR3 nucleotide sequence: TGTGCCATCAGTGATTACGGAGGGCAGAACAATGAGCAGTTCTTC. V is TRBV10-3 and J is TRBJ2-1; a possible D gene is TRBD2 (6 bases). Trimming removed 3 bases from V and 5 bases from J, with 14 bases in between. The V gene's germline CDR1 is ENHRY and CDR2 SYGVKD. The CDR3 has 15 amino acids.

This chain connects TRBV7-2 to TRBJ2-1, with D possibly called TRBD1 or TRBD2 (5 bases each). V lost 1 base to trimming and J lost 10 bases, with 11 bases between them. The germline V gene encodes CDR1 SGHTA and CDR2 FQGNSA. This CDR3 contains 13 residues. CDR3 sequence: CASSLGRDREQFF. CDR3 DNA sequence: TGTGCCAGCAGCTTAGGTCGGGACCGGGAGCAGTTCTTC.

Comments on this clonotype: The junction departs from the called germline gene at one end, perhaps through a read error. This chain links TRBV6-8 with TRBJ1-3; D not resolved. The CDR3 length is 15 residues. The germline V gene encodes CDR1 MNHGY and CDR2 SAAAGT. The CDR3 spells CASSYSSNLGNTMYF. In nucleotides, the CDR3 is TGTGCCAGCAGTTACTCGAGCAATCTGGGAAACACCATGTATTTT.

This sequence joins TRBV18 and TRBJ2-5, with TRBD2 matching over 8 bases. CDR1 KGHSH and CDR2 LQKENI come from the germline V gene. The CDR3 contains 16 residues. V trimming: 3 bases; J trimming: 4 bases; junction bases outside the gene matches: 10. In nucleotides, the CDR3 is TGTGCCAGCTCACCTTCAGCGGGGGCCCCCCGAGAGACCCAGTACTTC. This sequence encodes CASSPSAGAPRETQYF.

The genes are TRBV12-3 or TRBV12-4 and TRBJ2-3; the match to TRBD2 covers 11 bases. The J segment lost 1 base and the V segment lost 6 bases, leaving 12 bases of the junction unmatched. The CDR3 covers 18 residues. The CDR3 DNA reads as TGTGCCAGCAGCCCCTACGGGAGACTAGCGGGGCGCACAGATACGCAGTATTTT. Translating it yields CASSPYGRLAGRTDTQYF.

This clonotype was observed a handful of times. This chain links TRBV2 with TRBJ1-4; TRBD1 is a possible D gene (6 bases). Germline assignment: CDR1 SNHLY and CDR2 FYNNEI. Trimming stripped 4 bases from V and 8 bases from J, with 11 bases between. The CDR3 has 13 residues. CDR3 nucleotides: TGTGCCAGCAGTGTTGATGGGGGCGAAAAACTGTTTTTT. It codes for CASSVDGGEKLFF.

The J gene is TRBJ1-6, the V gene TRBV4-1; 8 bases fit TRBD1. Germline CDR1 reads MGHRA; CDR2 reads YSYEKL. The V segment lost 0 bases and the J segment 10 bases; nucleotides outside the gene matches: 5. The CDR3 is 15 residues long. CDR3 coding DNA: TGCGCCAGCAGCCAAGATTGGACAGGGAAATCACCCCTCCACTTT. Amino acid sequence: CASSQDWTGKSPLHF.

CDR3 residues: CASSQDSVGLQETQYF. CDR3 coding DNA: TGCGCCAGCAGCCAAGATTCTGTTGGGCTGCAGGAGACCCAGTACTTC. The chain uses TRBV4-1 and TRBJ2-5; D remains unclear. V lost 0 bases, J lost 5 bases, and 16 bases lay in between. Germline values: CDR1 MGHRA, CDR2 YSYEKL. This CDR3 spans 16 amino acids.

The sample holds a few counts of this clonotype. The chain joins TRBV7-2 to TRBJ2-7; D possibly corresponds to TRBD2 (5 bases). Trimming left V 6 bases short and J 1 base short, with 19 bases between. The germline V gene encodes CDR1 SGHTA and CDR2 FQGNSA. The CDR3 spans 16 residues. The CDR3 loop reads CASSSSRKDGSYEQYF. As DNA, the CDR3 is TGTGCCAGCAGTTCTAGCCGGAAGGACGGATCCTACGAGCAGTACTTC.

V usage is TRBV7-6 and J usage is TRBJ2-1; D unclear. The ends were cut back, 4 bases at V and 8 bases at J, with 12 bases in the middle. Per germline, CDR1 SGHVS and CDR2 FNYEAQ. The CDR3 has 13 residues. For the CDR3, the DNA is TGTGCCAGCAGCTCCGTCATACAAGATGAGCAGTTCTTC. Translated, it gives CASSSVIQDEQFF.

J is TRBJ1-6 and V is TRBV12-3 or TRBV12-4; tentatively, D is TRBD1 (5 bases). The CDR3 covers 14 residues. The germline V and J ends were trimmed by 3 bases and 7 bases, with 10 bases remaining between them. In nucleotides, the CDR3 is TGTGCCAGCAGTTTTCAGGGCGTGAATTCACCCCTCCACTTT. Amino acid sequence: CASSFQGVNSPLHF.

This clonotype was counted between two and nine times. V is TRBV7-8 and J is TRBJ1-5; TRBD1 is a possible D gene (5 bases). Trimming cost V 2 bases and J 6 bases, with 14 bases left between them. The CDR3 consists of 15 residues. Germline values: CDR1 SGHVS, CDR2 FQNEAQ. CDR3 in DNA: TGTGCCAGCAGCTTAACCGGGTTGGGACTTCAGCCCCAGCATTTT. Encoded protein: CASSLTGLGLQPQHF.

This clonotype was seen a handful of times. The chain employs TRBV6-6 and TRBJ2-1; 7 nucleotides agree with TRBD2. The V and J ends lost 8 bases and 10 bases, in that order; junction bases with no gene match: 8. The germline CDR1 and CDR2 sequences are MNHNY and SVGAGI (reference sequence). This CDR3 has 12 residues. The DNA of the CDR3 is TGTGCCAGCGGAGCGGGACTATCGGAGCAGTTCTTC. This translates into CASGAGLSEQFF.